This T cell receptor beta chain was sequenced during a study of shared clonotypes between healthy human individuals. Study-level results: Represented diversity (both genetic and exposure-history) was limited by the small number of donors. Several donors had around 5.2% of their naive CD4 clonotypes in common. Generation probabilities of non-shared clonotypes were lower (relative to those shared by all four donors).

Assay: immunoSEQ multiplex PCR; the TCRdb copy retains only in-frame clones and omits some. The data show some 1.5 million clones, 95% to 97% seen once. In regard to this clone: Its antigen is unknown.

Trimming removed 6 bases from V and 1 base from J, with 13 bases in between. Germline V gene lookup returns CDR1 LNHDA and CDR2 SQIVND (reference sequence). The CDR3 loop spans 15 amino acids. Sequenced sample: naive CD4+ T cells sorted from blood. Subset here: CD45RA+ positively selected. V usage is TRBV19 and J usage is TRBJ1-3, with TRBD1 as a possible D gene (6 bases). The TCR comes from a man aged 25-40 years in good health. CDR3 DNA: TGTGCCAGTAGGCGAAGGGGGGGATCTGGAAACACCATATATTTT. The encoded protein is CASRRRGGSGNTIYF.